This TCR beta chain comes out of a study of cytotoxic CD8 clonotypes in ibrutinib-treated CLL. Study in general: Partial responses numbered roughly 24 and complete responses 2; after a median about 72 months, about 15 stayed remitted and about twelve progressed. General study results and limits: A rise in clonality was seen at ibrutinib response, and a fall back toward baseline was seen at progression. T-cell clonality at baseline went above that of age-matched healthy donors and rose and fell with circulating CD8+ T-cell counts.

Sequenced by immunoSEQ multiplex PCR; TCRdb stores in-frame clones only, minus some. This sample carries tens of thousands of clones, approximately 54% of them seen once, and the ten largest clones take 20% to 30%. Germline V gene lookup returns CDR1 KGHSH and CDR2 LQKENI. The junction had 5 bases not matched to a gene; V was cut back by 1 base and J by 2 bases. The CDR3 is 16 amino acids. Worth noting for this clone: Its cognate antigen is unknown.

Sequenced here: PBMCs, sampled at disease progression, from a patient treated with ibrutinib. This receptor was taken from a human donor with chronic lymphocytic leukemia. The chain has TRBV18 and TRBJ2-5, with 9 bases that match TRBD1. CDR3 protein: CASSPRDRVDQETQYF. The CDR3 coding sequence is TGTGCCAGCTCACCACGGGACAGGGTCGATCAAGAGACCCAGTACTTC.